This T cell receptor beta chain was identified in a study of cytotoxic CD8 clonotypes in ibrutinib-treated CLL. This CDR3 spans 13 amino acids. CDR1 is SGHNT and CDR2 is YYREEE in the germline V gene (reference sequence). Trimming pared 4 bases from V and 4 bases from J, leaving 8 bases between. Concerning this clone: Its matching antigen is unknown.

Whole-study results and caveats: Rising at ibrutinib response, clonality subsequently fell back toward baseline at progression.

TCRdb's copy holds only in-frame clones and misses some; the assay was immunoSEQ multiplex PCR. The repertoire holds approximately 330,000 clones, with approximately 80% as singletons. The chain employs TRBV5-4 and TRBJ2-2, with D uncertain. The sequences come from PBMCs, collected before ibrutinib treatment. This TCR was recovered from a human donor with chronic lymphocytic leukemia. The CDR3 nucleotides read TGTGCCAGCAGCGCCCCGGGCACCGGGGAGCTGTTTTTT. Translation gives CASSAPGTGELFF.